The following is a TCR beta chain sequence with its context. Its antigen is undetermined. Some clones are missing from TCRdb's copy, which holds only in-frame ones; the method was immunoSEQ multiplex PCR. The sample holds fewer than 130,000 clones, 92% seen once. This specimen belongs to a study of T cell responses to AZD1222 COVID-19 vaccine. Study-wide results and caveats: Unmutated variant regions are reportedly targeted by nearly half of spike-specific TCRs. Repertoire sampling was restricted to post-peak T cell response timepoints. It should be noted that donors were predominantly white British and more often female, and clonal diversity was possibly underestimated.

Unmatched junction bases numbered 2, after V lost 5 bases and J lost 5 bases. This CDR3 is built from 13 residues. CDR1 SGHTA and CDR2 FQGTGA come from the germline V gene. The TCR was taken from an adult in good health. This rearrangement joins TRBV7-3 to TRBJ2-2, with 7 bases aligning to TRBD1. Sequencing used peripheral blood, obtained on day 0 of AZD1222 vaccination. As DNA, the CDR3 is TGTGCCAGCAGCCAGACAGGGACCGGGGAGCTGTTTTTT. This codes for CASSQTGTGELFF.